This TCR beta chain was identified during a study of blood T cell repertoires in COVID-19. About the study: COVID-19 samples collected from the United States, Italy and Spain covered acute and convalescent phases.

Methods used by the authors: Estimated nucleated cell counts came from reference gene primer amplification. Using immunoSEQ multiplex PCR, the repertoire was profiled, and TCRdb retains in-frame clones only, with some absent. From that table come the V and J calls and clone size; the DNA was used to work out D and trimming. Of roughly 130,000 clones listed, just under 85% were seen once; the top ten hold over 15%. Germline V gives CDR1 SGHRS, CDR2 YFSETQ. This CDR3 spans 15 amino acids. Trimming left V 4 bases short and J 4 bases short, with 16 bases between. The rearrangement joins TRBV5-1 to TRBJ2-3; perhaps TRBD2 as D (5 bases). The sample comprised peripheral blood. This clonotype was sampled from a woman between 45 and 65 years old with acute or convalescent COVID-19. The CDR3 sequence is CASSDRGQLADTQYF. The CDR3 DNA follows: TGCGCCAGCAGCGACCGAGGGCAGTTGGCAGATACGCAGTATTTT.